One and the same sample provided the 27 T cell receptor beta chains below, sequenced in a study of blood T cell repertoires in COVID-19. Only in-frame clones appear in the TCRdb table, and some are missing; sequencing was by immunoSEQ multiplex PCR. The table shows about 220,000 clones, with 84% occurring only once. Sequencing was performed on PBMCs or T cells enriched from blood (not recorded which). The receptors here all came from a woman aged 40 to 55 who had recovered from COVID-19.

The chain is built from TRBV9 and TRBJ2-3, with D unresolved. The germline CDR1 and CDR2 sequences are SGDLS and YYNGEE. The germline V and J ends were trimmed by 0 bases and 0 bases, with 8 bases remaining between them. This CDR3 is 15 amino acids long. CDR3 region: CASSVDQASTDTQYF. The CDR3 DNA is TGTGCCAGCAGCGTAGACCAGGCTAGCACAGATACGCAGTATTTT.

As concerns this clone: This specimen includes other DNA sequences encoding the same CDR3. Here the CDR3 reads CASSIQGQGSETQYF. Written as DNA, the CDR3 is TGTGCCAGTAGTATTCAGGGACAGGGTTCCGAGACCCAGTACTTC. V usage is TRBV19 and J usage is TRBJ2-5, with 9 bases that match TRBD1. From germline, CDR1 is LNHDA and CDR2 SQIVND (reference sequence). The CDR3 loop spans 15 amino acids. V trimming: 3 bases; J trimming: 5 bases; junction bases outside the gene matches: 7.

This chain connects TRBV5-1 to TRBJ2-1, with TRBD2 matching over 11 bases. V gave up 3 bases and J gave up 4 bases; unmatched junction bases: 18. The CDR3 totals 20 residues. The V gene's germline CDR1 is SGHRS and CDR2 YFSETQ. CDR3 in amino acids: CASSSRLAGSYIGSYNEQFF. DNA for the CDR3: TGCGCCAGCAGCTCCCGACTAGCGGGATCTTATATCGGATCGTACAATGAGCAGTTCTTC.

Ten or more counts support this clone. The CDR3 sequence: CASSQKWGLGSHNEQFF. CDR3 DNA sequence: TGTGCCAGCAGCCAAAAGTGGGGACTAGGAAGCCACAATGAGCAGTTCTTC. The rearrangement links TRBV3-1 (or the pseudogene TRBV3-2) to TRBJ2-1; the match to TRBD2 covers 8 bases. The ends lost 2 bases at V and 5 bases at J; junction bases unmatched: 11. From germline, CDR1 is LGHDT and CDR2 YNNKEL (reference sequence). This CDR3 spans 17 amino acids.

The rearrangement uses TRBV5-1 and TRBJ2-1, with 9 bases lining up with TRBD2. Germline V gene data show CDR1 as SGHRS and CDR2 as YFSETQ. V gave up 4 bases and J gave up 0 bases; unmatched junction bases: 5. This CDR3 region has 16 residues. The CDR3 here is CASSPLAGSSYNEQFF. The CDR3 region has the DNA TGCGCCAGCAGCCCGCTAGCGGGGAGCTCCTACAATGAGCAGTTCTTC.

V usage is TRBV18 and J usage is TRBJ1-1; weak D call: TRBD1 (5 bases). V shed 2 bases and J shed 4 bases, with 8 bases lying between them. Germline values: CDR1 KGHSH, CDR2 LQKENI. CDR3 size: 13 residues. CDR3 sequence (DNA): TGTGCCAGCTCACCAAGGGGCTCCACTGAAGCTTTCTTT. This gives the protein CASSPRGSTEAFF. Full variable domain (outside the CDR3, taken from reference TRBV18 and TRBJ1-1): NAGVMQNPRHLVRRRGQEARLRCSPMKGHSHVYWYRQLPEEGLKFMVYLQKENIIDESGMPKERFSAEFPKEGPSILRIQQVVRGDSAAYFCASSPRGSTEAFFGQGTRLTVV.

CDR3 residues: CASSLIVIAGVRNEQFF. The CDR3 DNA is TGTGCCAGCAGCCTCATCGTGATAGCGGGAGTACGGAATGAGCAGTTCTTC. The chain has TRBV11-3 and TRBJ2-1, with 9 bases fitting TRBD2. Looked up from germline, CDR1 is SGHNT and CDR2 is YENEEA. Trimming took 5 bases from V and 7 from J; bases not matched to a gene: 15. The CDR3 is 17 amino acids.

The V gene is TRBV6-5, the J gene TRBJ1-4, with 8 bases aligning to TRBD1. CDR3 length: 15 residues. The ends lost 5 bases at V and 8 bases at J; junction bases unmatched: 10. Germline CDR1 reads MNHEY; CDR2 reads SVGAGI. CDR3 in DNA: TGTGCCAGCAGTCCGAGCGACAGGGGAGGGGAAAAACTGTTTTTT. This gives the protein CASSPSDRGGEKLFF.

The count of this clone is one. The rearrangement links TRBV5-1 to TRBJ2-7; TRBD1 matches at 8 bases. Unmatched junction bases numbered 5, after V lost 0 bases and J lost 3 bases. CDR1 SGHRS and CDR2 YFSETQ come from the germline V gene. CDR3 length: 15 amino acids. In DNA, the CDR3 is TGCGCCAGCAGCTTGGTAGACAGGGGAGTCTACGAGCAGTACTTC. This translates into CASSLVDRGVYEQYF.

This CDR3 is CASSVEDRGINGYTF. In nucleotides, the CDR3 is TGTGCCAGCAGCGTAGAGGACAGGGGGATCAATGGCTACACCTTC. The chain combines TRBV9 with TRBJ1-2, with 10 positions matching TRBD1. The CDR3 length is 15 residues. Unmatched junction bases numbered 5, after V lost 0 bases and J lost 6 bases. In germline, CDR1 is SGDLS, CDR2 YYNGEE.

This chain links TRBV9 with TRBJ2-7, with 7 bases identical to TRBD1. The J segment lost 3 bases and the V segment lost 3 bases, leaving 6 bases of the junction unmatched. The CDR3 runs 14 residues. CDR1 and CDR2 from the germline V gene are SGDLS and YYNGEE. The CDR3 DNA is TGTGCCAGCAGCGGGAATGGGACAGACTACGAGCAGTACGTC. It yields the protein CASSGNGTDYEQYV.

J is TRBJ2-1 and V is TRBV30; perhaps TRBD2 as D (5 bases). The CDR3 loop spans 13 amino acids. Germline CDR1 reads GTSNPN; CDR2 reads SVGIG (reference sequence). The ends were cut back, 4 bases at V and 4 bases at J, with 11 bases in the middle. The CDR3 nucleotides are TGTGCCTGGACGGGGAGCCGATACAATGAGCAGTTCTTC. It yields the protein CAWTGSRYNEQFF.

The rearrangement links TRBV11-2 to TRBJ2-5; 7 nucleotides agree with TRBD1. The length of the CDR3 is 15 residues. The ends lost 5 bases at V and 2 bases at J; junction bases unmatched: 8. Germline V gene sequence: CDR1 SGHAT, CDR2 FQNNGV. CDR3 sequence reads: CASSPGTALQETQYF. CDR3 in DNA: TGTGCCAGCAGCCCCGGGACAGCCCTACAAGAGACCCAGTACTTC.

The V gene is TRBV27, the J gene TRBJ2-7; 8 nucleotides align to TRBD1. The V segment lost 3 bases and the J segment 7 bases; nucleotides outside the gene matches: 2. CDR1 is MNHEY and CDR2 is SMNVEV in the germline V gene (reference sequence). The CDR3 has 12 amino acids. The CDR3 loop reads CASSFRGREQYF. DNA for the CDR3: TGTGCCAGCAGTTTCAGGGGGCGAGAGCAGTACTTC.

The chain recombines TRBV7-9 with TRBJ2-1, with 12 bases matching TRBD2. CDR1 is SEHNR, CDR2 FQNEAQ, per germline (reference sequence). This CDR3 spans 14 amino acids. Losses at the gene ends were 8 bases for V and 9 bases for J; bases not matched to a gene: 8. The CDR3 here is CASRGTSGFSEQFF. CDR3 bases: TGTGCCAGCCGGGGGACTAGCGGGTTCAGTGAGCAGTTCTTC.

This clone was observed a few times. V usage is TRBV2 and J usage is TRBJ2-3, with D possibly matching TRBD2 (5 bases). The germline gives CDR1 SNHLY, CDR2 FYNNEI. Trimming left V 5 bases short and J 2 bases short, with 11 bases between. The CDR3 is made up of 14 amino acids. The CDR3 DNA is TGTGCCAGCAGTCTCCAAGCGGTCACAGATACGCAGTATTTT. It is translated as CASSLQAVTDTQYF.

The chain has TRBV24-1 and TRBJ1-1; D is unclear. V lost 4 bases and J 4 bases, leaving 12 bases between the germline ends. Looked up from germline, CDR1 is KGHDR and CDR2 is SFDVKD. CDR3 size: 14 residues. The CDR3 DNA follows: TGTGCCACCAGTGACCCTTCTTCGGGCACTGAAGCTTTCTTT. Translation: CATSDPSSGTEAFF.

Here the CDR3 reads CSVSQGSYNEQFF. The CDR3 DNA reads TGCAGCGTTTCACAGGGCTCGTACAATGAGCAGTTCTTC. The V and J genes are TRBV29-1 and TRBJ2-1; tentatively, D is TRBD1 (6 bases). Trimming cost V 5 bases and J 4 bases, with 12 bases left between them. The germline V gene has CDR1 SQVTM and CDR2 ANQGSEA. The CDR3 is 13 amino acids.

The CDR3 DNA follows: TGTGCCAGCCACAGGGGGGAGCAGCCCCAGCATTTT. Amino acid sequence: CASHRGEQPQHF. The chain links TRBV2 to TRBJ1-5, with 8 bases that match TRBD1. Germline CDR1 reads SNHLY; CDR2 reads FYNNEI. The CDR3 has 12 residues. V shed 8 bases and J 7 bases; nucleotides not matched to a gene: 4.

The V gene is TRBV5-4, the J gene TRBJ2-3, with D possibly being TRBD1 (5 bases). CDR1 and CDR2 from the germline V gene are SGHNT and YYREEE (reference sequence). V lost 0 bases and J 2 bases, leaving 7 bases between the germline ends. This CDR3 contains 14 residues. CDR3 loop: CASSLGQYTDTQYF. The CDR3, as DNA: TGTGCCAGCAGCTTGGGACAGTACACAGATACGCAGTATTTT.

This rearrangement joins TRBV3-1 (or the pseudogene TRBV3-2) to TRBJ1-2; 7 bases match TRBD1. V was pared by 4 bases and J by 4 bases, with 3 bases of the junction left unmatched. In germline, CDR1 is LGHDT, CDR2 YNNKEL (reference sequence). This CDR3 is 13 amino acids long. CDR3 DNA: TGTGCCAGCAGCCGGGACAGACCCTATGGCTACACCTTC. Its translation is CASSRDRPYGYTF.

The genes are TRBV11-2 and TRBJ2-7; D is undetermined. Trimming left V 5 bases short and J 3 bases short, with 17 bases between. CDR1 is SGHAT and CDR2 is FQNNGV in the germline V gene. The CDR3 spans 15 residues. CDR3 in amino acids: CASSGSFVINYEQYF. CDR3 DNA: TGTGCCAGCAGCGGTAGCTTCGTGATAAACTACGAGCAGTACTTC.

The chain uses TRBV11-2 and TRBJ1-1, with D perhaps matching TRBD1 (5 bases). Germline CDR1 is SGHAT and CDR2 is FQNNGV. This CDR3 region has 14 residues. Trimming removed 3 bases from V and 5 bases from J, with 13 bases in between. CDR3 nucleotides: TGTGCCAGCAGCTTTAGGAGGGGAGATACTGAAGCTTTCTTT. Translation gives CASSFRRGDTEAFF.

This chain links TRBV3-1 (or the pseudogene TRBV3-2) with TRBJ1-4, with 9 bases aligning to TRBD1. Germline V gene sequence: CDR1 LGHDT, CDR2 YNNKEL (reference sequence). The CDR3 extends over 17 amino acids. V was clipped by 4 bases and J by 4 bases; unmatched bases: 10. CDR3 DNA sequence: TGTGCCAGCAGCCCGGTGGGACAGGGCTTAGTTAATGAAAAACTGTTTTTT. Translated, it gives CASSPVGQGLVNEKLFF.

The rearrangement uses TRBV10-3 and TRBJ2-7; a weak D match, TRBD2 (7 bases). The germline V gene has CDR1 ENHRY and CDR2 SYGVKD. CDR3 length equals 17 residues. Trimming pared 4 bases from V and 0 bases from J, leaving 19 bases between. The CDR3 DNA follows: TGTGCCATCAGTGCAAGGGGGGGAACCCCGATCTCCTACGAGCAGTACGTC. Protein sequence: CAISARGGTPISYEQYV.

The CDR3 is CASSHQLAGGPDEQFF. The CDR3, as DNA: TGCGCCAGCAGCCACCAACTAGCGGGAGGGCCTGATGAGCAGTTCTTC. This chain connects TRBV4-1 to TRBJ2-1; TRBD2 aligns across 13 bases. J was trimmed by 8 bases and V by 3 bases; bases with no gene match: 7. CDR1 is MGHRA and CDR2 is YSYEKL in the germline V gene. The CDR3 contains 16 residues.

The V call is TRBV12-5, the J call TRBJ2-5; D possibly corresponds to TRBD1 (6 bases). From germline, CDR1 is LGHNT and CDR2 FRNRAP. The CDR3 contains 14 residues. Trimming took 6 bases from V and 5 from J, leaving 16 bases between them. CDR3 amino acids: CASGRGARGETQYF. Here the CDR3 DNA reads TGTGCTAGTGGCCGTGGGGCTAGGGGGGAGACCCAGTACTTC.